The 8 T cell receptor beta chains presented below share a single source sample, sequenced in a study of T cells after yellow fever vaccination. TCRdb analysed the 5' RACE reads with MiXCR anew, one entry per CDR3 protein. The sample carries 100,000 to 150,000 distinct CDR3 sequences, about 16% recorded once. Sequencing was performed on CD8+ T cells sorted from PBMCs, taken 5 days after the yellow fever booster vaccination. These TCRs come from a young man who received the YFV17D yellow fever vaccine.

This clonotype was picked up a small number of times. The rearrangement uses TRBV4-3 and TRBJ2-2; TRBD2 agrees at 12 bases. V shed 4 bases, J shed 3 bases, and the junction held 3 bases outside the gene matches. In germline, CDR1 is LGHNA, CDR2 YSLEER. The CDR3 length is 16 residues. CDR3 bases: TGCGCCAGCAGCCCACTAGCGGGGGGACACACCGGGGAGCTGTTTTTT. It is translated as CASSPLAGGHTGELFF.

This clonotype was seen ten or more times. The chain couples TRBV29-1 to TRBJ2-3; the D gene is possibly TRBD2 (6 bases). V dropped 1 base and J dropped 4 bases, with 9 bases sitting between them. Germline CDR1 and CDR2: SQVTM and ANQGSEA. The CDR3 sequence is 13 residues long. This CDR3 is CSVEGTTSDTQYF. CDR3 in DNA: TGCAGCGTTGAAGGGACTACATCAGATACGCAGTATTTT.

The V call is TRBV19, the J call TRBJ2-3; TRBD2 agrees at 12 bases. The trim removed 6 bases at V and 0 bases at J, leaving 7 bases unmatched. CDR1 LNHDA and CDR2 SQIVND come from the germline V gene (reference sequence). CDR3 length: 17 amino acids. CDR3 coding DNA: TGTGCCAGTAGCGACCCCACTAGCGGGGGGAGCACAGATACGCAGTATTTT. Protein sequence: CASSDPTSGGSTDTQYF.

The rearrangement links TRBV6-2 or TRBV6-3 to TRBJ2-3; D is unclear. V was trimmed by 2 bases and J by 4 bases, leaving 10 bases between them. The length of the CDR3 is 14 residues. The germline V gene encodes CDR1 MNHEY and CDR2 SVGEGT. The CDR3, as DNA: TGTGCCAGCAGTTACGTAGCCTGGGCAGATACGCAGTATTTT. Translating gives CASSYVAWADTQYF.

This sequence joins TRBV19 and TRBJ2-2, with a tentative D call TRBD1 (5 bases). Germline lookup yields CDR1 LNHDA and CDR2 SQIVND (reference sequence). V shed 5 bases and J shed 5 bases, with 12 bases lying between them. There are 14 residues in the CDR3. CDR3 in amino acids: CASSWGSPTGELFF. The CDR3 DNA sequence: TGTGCCAGTAGTTGGGGCAGCCCAACCGGGGAGCTGTTTTTT.

The genes are TRBV5-7 and TRBJ1-5, with 8 positions matching TRBD1. TRBV5-7 is assigned to the ORF class and has an uncertain function. This CDR3 region has 16 residues. V trimming: 4 bases; J trimming: 0 bases; junction bases outside the gene matches: 6. The CDR3: CASSIPQGDSNQPQHF. The CDR3, as DNA: TGTGCCAGCAGCATCCCACAGGGGGATAGCAATCAGCCCCAGCATTTT.

This clonotype occurred a few times. V and J are TRBV10-3 and TRBJ1-1, with D hard to call. Germline V gene lookup returns CDR1 ENHRY and CDR2 SYGVKD. CDR3 length: 15 residues. Trimming pared 3 bases from V and 3 bases from J, leaving 14 bases between. CDR3 nucleotides: TGTGCCATCAGTGAAATGGGCGAAGTCCACACTGAAGCTTTCTTT. Translated, it gives CAISEMGEVHTEAFF.

This clonotype turned up a few times. The V gene is TRBV6-2 or TRBV6-3, the J gene TRBJ2-2; TRBD1 might be the D (6 bases). Germline V lookup: CDR1 MNHEY, CDR2 SVGEGT. This CDR3 has 15 residues. The ends were cut back, 8 bases at V and 7 bases at J, with 20 bases in the middle. The CDR3 loop reads CASYHARTAFGELFF. As DNA, the CDR3 is TGTGCCAGCTACCACGCCCGGACAGCCTTCGGGGAGCTGTTTTTT.